This T cell receptor (beta chain) was documented in a study of blood T cell repertoires in COVID-19. Study at large: Specimens from acute and convalescent COVID-19 originated in the United States, Italy and Spain.

Source study methods: For nucleated cells, counts were estimated from reference gene primer amplification. Libraries were prepared by immunoSEQ multiplex PCR; TCRdb keeps only in-frame clonotypes and omits some of them. V, J and clone size are taken as reported in that table, and D and trimming were inferred from the DNA itself. The sample has over 400,000 clones; around 90% are singletons. The CDR3 covers 12 residues. Germline CDR1 is SQVTM and CDR2 is ANQGSEA. V lost 8 bases to trimming and J lost 0 bases, with 8 bases between them. Seattle researchers signed up patients amid active infection and tracked them longitudinally.

The sample taken for sequencing was peripheral blood. The TCR originated in a woman aged 50 to 60 with COVID-19, enrolled during active disease. The rearrangement joins TRBV29-1 to TRBJ2-4, with unresolved D. The CDR3 reads CSPILAKNIQYF. CDR3 DNA: TGCAGCCCGATACTAGCCAAAAACATTCAGTACTTC.